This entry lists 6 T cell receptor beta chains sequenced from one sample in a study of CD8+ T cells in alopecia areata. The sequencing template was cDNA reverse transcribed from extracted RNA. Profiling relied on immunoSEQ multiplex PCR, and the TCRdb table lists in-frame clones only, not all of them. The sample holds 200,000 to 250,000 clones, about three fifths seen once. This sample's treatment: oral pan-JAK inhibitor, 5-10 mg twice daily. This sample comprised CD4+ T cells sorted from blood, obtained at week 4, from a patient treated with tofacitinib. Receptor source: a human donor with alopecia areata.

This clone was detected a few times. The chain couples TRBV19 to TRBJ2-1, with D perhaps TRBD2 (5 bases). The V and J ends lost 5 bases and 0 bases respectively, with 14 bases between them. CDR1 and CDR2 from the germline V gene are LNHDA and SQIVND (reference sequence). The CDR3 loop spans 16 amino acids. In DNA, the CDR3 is TGTGCCAGTAGTCTGAATAGGGAGCGCTCCTACAATGAGCAGTTCTTC. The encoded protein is CASSLNRERSYNEQFF.

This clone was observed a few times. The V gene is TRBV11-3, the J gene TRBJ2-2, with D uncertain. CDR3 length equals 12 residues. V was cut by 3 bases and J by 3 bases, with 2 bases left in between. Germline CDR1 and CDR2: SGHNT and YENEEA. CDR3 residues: CASSFYTGELFF. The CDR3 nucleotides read TGTGCCAGCAGCTTTTACACCGGGGAGCTGTTTTTT. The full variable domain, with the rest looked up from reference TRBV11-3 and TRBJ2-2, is EAGVVQSPRYKIIEKKQPVAFWCNPISGHNTLYWYLQNLGQGPELLIRYENEEAVDDSQLPKDRFSAERLKGVDSTLKIQPAELGDSAVYLCASSFYTGELFFGEGSRLTVL.

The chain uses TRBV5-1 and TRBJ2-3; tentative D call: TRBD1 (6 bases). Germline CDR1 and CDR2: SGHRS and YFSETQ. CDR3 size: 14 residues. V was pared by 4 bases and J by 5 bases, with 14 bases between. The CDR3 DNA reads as TGCGCCAGCAGCCGGGCGGACAGAGGAGATACGCAGTATTTT. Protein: CASSRADRGDTQYF.

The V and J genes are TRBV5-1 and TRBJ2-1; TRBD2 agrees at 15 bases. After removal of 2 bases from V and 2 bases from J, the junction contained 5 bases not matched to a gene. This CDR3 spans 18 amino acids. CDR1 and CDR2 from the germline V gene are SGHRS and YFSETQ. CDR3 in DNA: TGCGCCAGCAGCTTCCCGGGACTAGCGGGGGGAACCTACAATGAGCAGTTCTTC. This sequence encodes CASSFPGLAGGTYNEQFF.

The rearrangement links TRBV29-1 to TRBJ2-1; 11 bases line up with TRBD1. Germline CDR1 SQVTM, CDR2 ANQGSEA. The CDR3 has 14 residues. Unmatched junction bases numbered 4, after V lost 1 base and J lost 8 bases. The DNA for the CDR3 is TGCAGCGTTGAAGGGACAGGGGGCTTCGATGAGCAGTTCTTC. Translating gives CSVEGTGGFDEQFF.

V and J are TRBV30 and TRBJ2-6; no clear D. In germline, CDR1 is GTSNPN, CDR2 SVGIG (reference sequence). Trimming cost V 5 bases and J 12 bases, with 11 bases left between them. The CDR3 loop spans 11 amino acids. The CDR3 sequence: CAWGRAGVLTF. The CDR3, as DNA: TGTGCCTGGGGTAGGGCAGGCGTCCTGACTTTC.